These 29 T cell receptor beta chains came from one sample sequenced in a study of T cell clonotyping in hematopoietic cell transplantation. TCRdb's copy holds only in-frame clones and misses some; the assay was immunoSEQ multiplex PCR. The sample has approximately 30,000 clones, 90% to 96% seen once. Material for sequencing was peripheral blood mononuclear cells. The receptor set was obtained from a man over 45 in good health. Some clones in this sample may be carry-over from other donors' samples.

The chain has TRBV6-5 and TRBJ1-1; D is uncertain. This CDR3 has 15 amino acids. V was clipped by 0 bases and J by 0 bases, with 8 bases between them. The germline CDR1 and CDR2 sequences are MNHEY and SVGAGI. The CDR3 coding sequence is TGTGCCAGCAGTTACTCGTGGACTCTGAACACTGAAGCTTTCTTT. Translating gives CASSYSWTLNTEAFF.

This clone showed up just once. The rearrangement uses TRBV5-1 and TRBJ2-2, with TRBD1 matching 8 bases. CDR1 is SGHRS and CDR2 is YFSETQ in the germline V gene. V lost 4 bases to trimming and J lost 9 bases; unmatched junction nucleotides: 11. The CDR3 runs 15 residues. The CDR3 bases are TGCGCCAGCAGCCCGGGACAGGAGCCGGTACGGGAGCTGTTTTTT. Protein: CASSPGQEPVRELFF. Full variable domain (remainder filled in from reference TRBV5-1 and TRBJ2-2): KAGVTQTPRYLIKTRGQQVTLSCSPISGHRSVSWYQQTPGQGLQFLFEYFSETQRNKGNFPGRFSGRQFSNSRSEMNVSTLELGDSALYLCASSPGQEPVRELFFGEGSRLTVL.

The V call is TRBV27, the J call TRBJ2-7; D may be TRBD1 (5 bases). Germline lookup yields CDR1 MNHEY and CDR2 SMNVEV (reference sequence). V was shortened by 3 bases and J by 3 bases, with 15 bases between the two germline ends. The length of the CDR3 is 15 residues. This chain's CDR3 is CASSFPGKTLYEQYF. CDR3 sequence (DNA): TGTGCCAGCAGTTTCCCAGGGAAAACTCTCTACGAGCAGTACTTC.

V is TRBV2 and J is TRBJ2-3, with TRBD2 matching over 8 bases. The CDR3 length is 16 residues. The germline V gene encodes CDR1 SNHLY and CDR2 FYNNEI. With V trimmed by 5 bases and J by 2 bases, 9 bases remained unmatched. The CDR3 nucleotides read TGTGCCAGCAGTACGGGGACTAGGCGGAACACAGATACGCAGTATTTT. Protein: CASSTGTRRNTDTQYF.

The gene calls are TRBV7-2 and TRBJ1-1; a weak D match, TRBD1 (5 bases). Trimming cost V 4 bases and J 3 bases, with 15 bases left between them. The CDR3 has 15 residues. Germline CDR1 reads SGHTA; CDR2 reads FQGNSA. CDR3: CASSSTSGTYTEAFF. In DNA form, the CDR3 reads TGTGCCAGCAGCTCCACTTCCGGGACGTACACTGAAGCTTTCTTT.

The rearrangement links TRBV7-9 to TRBJ1-5; tentatively, D is TRBD1 (6 bases). This CDR3 comprises 14 residues. Germline V gene lookup returns CDR1 SEHNR and CDR2 FQNEAQ (reference sequence). V lost 5 bases, J lost 0 bases, and 8 bases lay in between. CDR3 protein: CASSRTDSNQPQHF. The CDR3 DNA is TGTGCCAGCAGCAGGACAGATAGCAATCAGCCCCAGCATTTT.

Notes on this clone: No conserved phenylalanine or tryptophan is present at the end of the CDR3, so a read error is the likely explanation. The limits of the CDR3 on the DNA are not certain, so only TCRdb's listed CDR3 is given. V is TRBV10-3 and J is TRBJ1-2. Germline values: CDR1 ENHRY, CDR2 SYGVKD. The CDR3 sequence runs 12 residues, both termini included. The CDR3: CAISELGTTRDV.

The V and J genes are TRBV19 and TRBJ1-2; no reliable D call. The CDR3 length is 13 residues. The germline V gene has CDR1 LNHDA and CDR2 SQIVND (reference sequence). The V and J ends lost 3 bases and 7 bases respectively, with 12 bases between them. The CDR3 DNA follows: TGTGCCAGTAGTATTCACAGCTCGGGTGGCTACACCTTC. This codes for CASSIHSSGGYTF.

J is TRBJ2-5 and V is TRBV15; TRBD1 matches 10 bases. This CDR3 has 14 residues. V was pared by 4 bases and J by 4 bases, with 3 bases of the junction left unmatched. CDR1 is LNHNV, CDR2 YYDKDF, per germline (reference sequence). For the CDR3, the DNA is TGTGCCACCAGCACCCGGACAGGGGGAGAGACCCAGTACTTC. This codes for CATSTRTGGETQYF.

The J gene is TRBJ2-7, the V gene TRBV6-1, with 7 bases fitting TRBD2. Germline CDR1 MNHNS, CDR2 SASEGT. V lost 5 bases to trimming and J lost 1 base; unmatched junction nucleotides: 5. The CDR3 extends over 14 amino acids. DNA for the CDR3: TGTGCCAGCAGTTTGCTAGCGGCTTCCTACGAGCAGTACTTC. It specifies CASSLLAASYEQYF.

The chain is built from TRBV2 and TRBJ1-6; a weak D match, TRBD1 (5 bases). Per germline, CDR1 SNHLY and CDR2 FYNNEI. Trimming stripped 0 bases from V and 5 bases from J, with 5 bases between. The CDR3 loop spans 14 amino acids. The CDR3 reads CASSEAGDNSPLHF. In DNA, the CDR3 is TGTGCCAGCAGTGAAGCGGGGGATAATTCACCCCTCCACTTT. Variable domain in full (rest from reference TRBV2 and TRBJ1-6): EPEVTQTPSHQVTQMGQEVILRCVPISNHLYFYWYRQILGQKVEFLVSFYNNEISEKSEIFDDQFSVERPDGSNFTLKIRSTKLEDSAMYFCASSEAGDNSPLHFGNGTRLTVT.

The rearrangement links TRBV19 to TRBJ2-2; the match to TRBD2 covers 10 bases. CDR3 length: 16 amino acids. J was trimmed by 1 base and V by 1 base; bases with no gene match: 0. CDR1 and CDR2 (germline): LNHDA, SQIVND (reference sequence). The CDR3 loop reads CASSIGLAGNTGELFF. The CDR3, as DNA: TGTGCCAGTAGTATAGGACTAGCGGGGAACACCGGGGAGCTGTTTTTT.

The genes are TRBV28 and TRBJ1-4, with no clear D. CDR1 and CDR2 from the germline V gene are MDHEN and SYDVKM. Trimming stripped 5 bases from V and 0 bases from J, with 10 bases between. The CDR3 consists of 15 residues. CDR3 nucleotides: TGTGCCAGCAGTCGAATGGGGACAACTAATGAAAAACTGTTTTTT. Protein product: CASSRMGTTNEKLFF. The entire variable domain, with the rest obtained from reference TRBV28 and TRBJ1-4, is as follows: DVKVTQSSRYLVKRTGEKVFLECVQDMDHENMFWYRQDPGLGLRLIYFSYDVKMKEKGDIPEGYSVSREKKERFSLILESASTNQTSMYLCASSRMGTTNEKLFFGSGTQLSVL.

This clone was observed a few times. The chain joins TRBV19 to TRBJ1-1; no clear D. Germline values: CDR1 LNHDA, CDR2 SQIVND (reference sequence). The CDR3 extends over 14 amino acids. The V and J ends lost 5 bases and 3 bases respectively, with 13 bases between them. CDR3 bases: TGTGCCAGTAGTCCCTCATTGCATGACACTGAAGCTTTCTTT. Protein product: CASSPSLHDTEAFF.

The J gene is TRBJ2-2, the V gene TRBV11-1; 8 bases fit TRBD1. With 3 bases clipped from V and 7 bases from J, the junction kept 4 bases outside the gene matches. CDR1 and CDR2 (germline): SGHAT, FQDESV (reference sequence). The CDR3 extends over 14 amino acids. CDR3: CASSFQGANGELFF. The CDR3 DNA sequence: TGTGCCAGCAGCTTTCAGGGGGCGAACGGGGAGCTGTTTTTT. Drawing the rest from reference TRBV11-1 and TRBJ2-2, the complete variable domain is EAEVAQSPRYKITEKSQAVAFWCDPISGHATLYWYRQILGQGPELLVQFQDESVVDDSQLPKDRFSAERLKGVDSTLKIQPAELGDSAMYLCASSFQGANGELFFGEGSRLTVL.

This clone came up once. The V call is TRBV7-9, the J call TRBJ1-1, with D possibly matching TRBD1 (6 bases). V lost 0 bases to trimming and J lost 7 bases, with 9 bases between them. The CDR3 spans 13 residues. CDR1 SEHNR and CDR2 FQNEAQ come from the germline V gene (reference sequence). The CDR3 spells CASSLAGHIEAFF. The CDR3 nucleotides read TGTGCCAGCAGCTTAGCGGGACACATTGAAGCTTTCTTT.

This clone was found once. This chain links TRBV5-1 with TRBJ1-1, with D possibly being TRBD1 (6 bases). The CDR3 loop spans 15 amino acids. Germline CDR1 SGHRS, CDR2 YFSETQ. V gave up 0 bases and J gave up 1 base, with 10 bases separating them. This CDR3 is CASSLDWGRNTEAFF. The CDR3 region has the DNA TGCGCCAGCAGCTTGGATTGGGGGCGGAACACTGAAGCTTTCTTT.

The chain joins TRBV9 to TRBJ2-7, with 7 bases identical to TRBD1. V shed 0 bases and J 3 bases; nucleotides not matched to a gene: 3. In germline, CDR1 is SGDLS, CDR2 YYNGEE. There are 14 residues in the CDR3. CDR3 nucleotides: TGTGCCAGCAGCGTAGCCGGGACAGACTACGAGCAGTACTTC. It translates to CASSVAGTDYEQYF.

This chain joins TRBV19 and TRBJ2-1; 8 nucleotides align to TRBD2. The junction had 15 bases not matched to a gene; V was cut back by 5 bases and J by 0 bases. The CDR3 runs 19 residues. Germline values: CDR1 LNHDA, CDR2 SQIVND (reference sequence). The chain's CDR3 is CASSVHRGGGPSSYNEQFF. The CDR3 DNA sequence: TGTGCCAGTAGTGTTCATAGGGGCGGGGGGCCTAGCTCCTACAATGAGCAGTTCTTC.

Turning to this clone: Other DNA sequences in the same sample also yield this CDR3. The genes are TRBV6-5 and TRBJ1-5, with a weak D call TRBD1 (5 bases). Germline CDR1 reads MNHEY; CDR2 reads SVGAGI. CDR3 length equals 13 residues. V dropped 6 bases and J dropped 7 bases, with 13 bases sitting between them. The CDR3 sequence: CASSSGGGQPQHF. The CDR3 DNA reads TGTGCCAGCAGCTCCGGGGGAGGGCAGCCCCAGCATTTT.

The chain is built from TRBV5-4 and TRBJ1-2; 9 bases map to TRBD1. V shed 2 bases, J shed 4 bases, and the junction held 6 bases outside the gene matches. Germline V gene data show CDR1 as SGHNT and CDR2 as YYREEE (reference sequence). The CDR3 totals 15 residues. The chain's CDR3 is CASSLPGQGSYGYTF. The CDR3 DNA is TGTGCCAGCAGCTTACCGGGACAGGGAAGCTATGGCTACACCTTC.

This rearrangement joins TRBV30 to TRBJ1-1; D unresolved. The germline V gene encodes CDR1 GTSNPN and CDR2 SVGIG (reference sequence). There are 14 residues in the CDR3. V lost 0 bases and J lost 1, with 9 bases in between. This chain's CDR3 is CAWSVLGGNTEAFF. The CDR3 nucleotides read TGTGCCTGGAGTGTACTTGGCGGGAACACTGAAGCTTTCTTT.

The V call is TRBV28, the J call TRBJ1-4; 12 bases map to TRBD1. V trimming: 5 bases; J trimming: 8 bases; junction bases outside the gene matches: 6. CDR3 length: 15 amino acids. Germline loops: CDR1 MDHEN, CDR2 SYDVKM. This chain's CDR3 is CASSPPGTGGEKLFF. The CDR3 DNA reads TGTGCCAGCAGTCCCCCCGGGACAGGGGGCGAAAAACTGTTTTTT. Full variable domain (rest looked up from reference TRBV28 and TRBJ1-4): DVKVTQSSRYLVKRTGEKVFLECVQDMDHENMFWYRQDPGLGLRLIYFSYDVKMKEKGDIPEGYSVSREKKERFSLILESASTNQTSMYLCASSPPGTGGEKLFFGSGTQLSVL.

The CDR3 loop is CASSLYDQETQYF. CDR3 nucleotides: TGTGCCAGCAGTTTATATGATCAAGAGACCCAGTACTTC. The chain employs TRBV27 and TRBJ2-5; no reliable D call. Trimming took 1 base from V and 2 from J, leaving 5 bases between them. The CDR3 spans 13 residues. From germline, CDR1 is MNHEY and CDR2 SMNVEV (reference sequence).

This clone was recorded once. CDR3 residues: CASSLETGGLNTEAFF. The DNA of the CDR3 is TGTGCCAGCAGCTTAGAGACAGGAGGATTAAACACTGAAGCTTTCTTT. The chain uses TRBV7-6 and TRBJ1-1, with D tentatively TRBD1 (6 bases). The CDR3 is made up of 16 amino acids. Trimming pared 1 base from V and 2 bases from J, leaving 14 bases between. The germline V gene encodes CDR1 SGHVS and CDR2 FNYEAQ.

V gene TRBV9 combines with J gene TRBJ1-5; TRBD1 is a possible D gene (6 bases). Trimming stripped 5 bases from V and 6 bases from J, with 18 bases between. The CDR3 totals 15 residues. Germline loops: CDR1 SGDLS, CDR2 YYNGEE. CDR3: CASSPEGGRTQPQHF. The CDR3 nucleotides read TGTGCCAGCAGTCCGGAAGGGGGAAGGACTCAGCCCCAGCATTTT.

The rearrangement uses TRBV4-1 and TRBJ1-2; TRBD1 agrees at 9 bases. This CDR3 has 13 residues. The V gene's germline CDR1 is MGHRA and CDR2 YSYEKL. V lost 9 bases to trimming and J lost 6 bases; unmatched junction nucleotides: 8. The chain's CDR3 is CASTPGQGNGYTF. In DNA form, the CDR3 reads TGCGCCAGTACTCCGGGACAGGGAAATGGCTACACCTTC.

V and J are TRBV6-5 and TRBJ2-7; 7 bases are shared with TRBD1. The CDR3 loop spans 14 amino acids. J lost 6 bases, V lost 6 bases, and 11 bases had no gene match. Germline CDR1 is MNHEY and CDR2 is SVGAGI. CDR3 residues: CASSPTGKAREQYF. The CDR3 nucleotides read TGTGCCAGCAGCCCGACAGGGAAGGCACGCGAGCAGTACTTC.

The chain combines TRBV2 with TRBJ2-3; D is uncertain. The germline V and J ends were trimmed by 9 bases and 3 bases, with 19 bases remaining between them. Germline V gene data show CDR1 as SNHLY and CDR2 as FYNNEI. This CDR3 has 15 amino acids. The CDR3 DNA follows: TGTGCCAGTACCCCGGGCTTCCTTCCTACAGATACGCAGTATTTT. It encodes CASTPGFLPTDTQYF.